The sequence of this T cell receptor beta chain was determined in a study of T cells in Graves' hyperthyroidism and ophthalmopathy. There are a few counts of this clonotype. Amplification of TCR beta CDR3 regions was performed using RNA transcripts as template. A first-round RT-PCR of the TCR CDR3 used the HTBI primer set. Using its own MiXCR run on the multiplex PCR reads, TCRdb lists one record per CDR3 protein. In the table there are around 690,000 distinct CDR3 sequences, around 15% of which are singletons. V was shortened by 7 bases and J by 0 bases, with 12 bases between the two germline ends. The CDR3 extends over 14 amino acids. Per the germline V gene, CDR1 is LGHDT and CDR2 is YNNKEL (reference sequence).

The TCR originated in a man aged 50 to 60 with Graves' hyperthyroidism. Material for sequencing was blood. This chain links TRBV3-1 with TRBJ1-1; D not resolved. Here the CDR3 DNA reads TGTGCCAGCACACCATCTACGATGAACACTGAAGCTTTCTTT. This encodes CASTPSTMNTEAFF.